This T cell receptor beta chain was sequenced for a study of metastatic and nonmetastatic thyroid tumors. In the study overall: Comparison of repertoires was carried out across blood and tumor or nodule tissue from malignant and benign thyroid patients. Findings of the study overall: Compared with benign nodules, malignant thyroid tumors were reported to have significantly higher TCR beta diversity in both blood and tumor.

Original processing methods: For papillary thyroid cancer, a distant-metastasis classifier was constructed from CDR3 differences observed across clinicopathological groups. From the PCR reads, TCRdb re-called clones with MiXCR. None of the V and J calls come from the authors' own analysis; TCRdb made them. The table shows about 46,000 clones, with under 30% occurring only once. Patients had received no treatment of any kind before thyroid surgery. With regard to this clone: What it binds is not known.

The junction had 10 bases not matched to a gene; V was cut back by 3 bases and J by 5 bases. Germline V gives CDR1 SGHRS, CDR2 YFSETQ. This CDR3 comprises 15 residues. This sequence was found in a male donor with papillary thyroid cancer or a benign thyroid nodule (not recorded which). Some clones in this sample may be carry-over from other donors' samples. The V gene is TRBV5-1, the J gene TRBJ2-7; 8 positions agree with TRBD1. Specimen: blood. DNA of the CDR3: TGCGCCAGCAGCTGGAGGACAGGGAGTCTCGACGAGCAGTACTTC. This translates into CASSWRTGSLDEQYF.